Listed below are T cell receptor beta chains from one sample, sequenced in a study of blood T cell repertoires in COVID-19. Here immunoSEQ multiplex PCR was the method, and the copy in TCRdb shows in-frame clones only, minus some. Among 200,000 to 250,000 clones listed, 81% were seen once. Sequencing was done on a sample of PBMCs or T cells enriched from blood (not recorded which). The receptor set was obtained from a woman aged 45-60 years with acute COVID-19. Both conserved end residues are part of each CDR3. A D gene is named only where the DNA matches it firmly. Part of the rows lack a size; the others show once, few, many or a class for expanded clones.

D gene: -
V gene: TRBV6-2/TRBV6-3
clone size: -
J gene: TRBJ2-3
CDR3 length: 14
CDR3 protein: CASSNRGGADTQYF
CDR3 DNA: TGTGCCAGCAGCAATCGAGGGGGGGCAGATACGCAGTATTTT

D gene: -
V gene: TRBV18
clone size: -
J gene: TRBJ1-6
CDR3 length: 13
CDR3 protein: CASSPPGDSPLHF
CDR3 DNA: TGTGCCAGCTCACCACCCGGGGATTCACCCCTCCACTTT

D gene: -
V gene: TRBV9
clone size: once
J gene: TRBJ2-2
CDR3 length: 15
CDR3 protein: CASSVVAQGGGELFF
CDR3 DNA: TGTGCCAGCAGCGTAGTAGCCCAGGGGGGCGGGGAGCTGTTTTTT

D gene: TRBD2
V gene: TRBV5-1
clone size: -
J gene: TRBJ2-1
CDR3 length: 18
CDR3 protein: CASSSRLAGAAGNNEQFF
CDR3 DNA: TGCGCCAGCAGCTCCCGACTAGCGGGGGCCGCGGGGAACAATGAGCAGTTCTTC

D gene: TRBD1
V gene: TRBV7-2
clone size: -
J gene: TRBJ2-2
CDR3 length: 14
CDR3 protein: CAIRQGADTGELFF
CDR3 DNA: TGTGCCATCCGACAGGGGGCCGACACCGGGGAGCTGTTTTTT

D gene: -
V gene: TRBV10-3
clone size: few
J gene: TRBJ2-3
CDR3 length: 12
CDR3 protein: CAISRSTDTQYF
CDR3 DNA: TGTGCCATATCTCGGAGCACAGATACGCAGTATTTT

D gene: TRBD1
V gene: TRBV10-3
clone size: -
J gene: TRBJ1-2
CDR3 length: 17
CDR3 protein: CAISESWTGEGNYGYTF
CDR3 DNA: TGTGCCATCAGTGAGTCATGGACAGGGGAAGGTAACTATGGCTACACCTTC

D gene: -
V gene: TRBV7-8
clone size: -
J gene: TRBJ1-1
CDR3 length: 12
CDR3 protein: CASSPFNTEAFF
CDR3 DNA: TGTGCCAGCAGCCCCTTCAACACTGAAGCTTTCTTT

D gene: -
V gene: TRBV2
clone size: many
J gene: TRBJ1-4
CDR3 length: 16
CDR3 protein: CASSWLRQGGGEKLFF
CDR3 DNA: TGTGCCAGCAGTTGGCTTCGGCAGGGTGGTGGAGAAAAACTGTTTTTT

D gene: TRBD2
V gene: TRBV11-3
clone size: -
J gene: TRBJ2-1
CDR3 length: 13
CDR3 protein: CASSLDQAGMQFF
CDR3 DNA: TGTGCCAGCAGCTTAGATCAAGCGGGGATGCAGTTCTTC

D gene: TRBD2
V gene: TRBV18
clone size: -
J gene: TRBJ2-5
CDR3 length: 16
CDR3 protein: CASSRTSGGSQETQYF
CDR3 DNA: TGTGCCAGCTCACGGACTAGCGGGGGCTCCCAAGAGACCCAGTACTTC

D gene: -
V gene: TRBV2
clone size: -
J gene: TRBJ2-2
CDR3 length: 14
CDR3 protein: CASSPRVDTGELFF
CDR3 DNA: TGTGCCAGCAGCCCCAGGGTGGACACCGGGGAGCTGTTTTTT

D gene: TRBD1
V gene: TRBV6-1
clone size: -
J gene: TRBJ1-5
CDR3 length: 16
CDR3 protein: CASSAGTGEGNQPQHF
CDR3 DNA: TGTGCCAGCAGTGCTGGGACAGGGGAAGGCAATCAGCCCCAGCATTTT

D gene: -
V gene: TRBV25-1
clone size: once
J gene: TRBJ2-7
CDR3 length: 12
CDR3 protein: CASRTGDYEQYF
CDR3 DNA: TGTGCCAGCAGGACAGGAGACTACGAGCAGTACTTC

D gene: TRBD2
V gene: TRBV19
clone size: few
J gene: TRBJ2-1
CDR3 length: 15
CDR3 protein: CASTASGGAYNEQFF
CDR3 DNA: TGTGCCAGTACCGCAAGCGGGGGGGCATACAATGAGCAGTTCTTC

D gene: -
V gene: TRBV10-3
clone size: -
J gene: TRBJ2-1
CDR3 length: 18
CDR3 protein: CAISDGSAVLPQYNEQFF
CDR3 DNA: TGTGCCATCAGTGATGGGTCGGCGGTACTACCTCAGTACAATGAGCAGTTCTTC

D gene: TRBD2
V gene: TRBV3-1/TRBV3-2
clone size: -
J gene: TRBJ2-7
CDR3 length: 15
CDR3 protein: CASSQGGEQSYEQYF
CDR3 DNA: TGTGCCAGCAGCCAGGGGGGGGAGCAGTCCTACGAGCAGTACTTC

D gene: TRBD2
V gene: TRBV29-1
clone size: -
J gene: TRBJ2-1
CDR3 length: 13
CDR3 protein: CSVAPSGRGEQFF
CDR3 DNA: TGCAGCGTTGCGCCTAGCGGGAGGGGGGAGCAGTTCTTC

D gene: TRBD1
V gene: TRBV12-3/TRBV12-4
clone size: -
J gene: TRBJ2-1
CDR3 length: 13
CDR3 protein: CASVGQGENEQFF
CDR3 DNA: TGTGCCAGCGTGGGACAGGGGGAGAATGAGCAGTTCTTC

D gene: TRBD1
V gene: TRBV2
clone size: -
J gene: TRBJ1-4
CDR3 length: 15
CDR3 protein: CASRDRGWLNEKLFF
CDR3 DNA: TGTGCCAGCAGGGACAGGGGGTGGTTGAATGAAAAACTGTTTTTT

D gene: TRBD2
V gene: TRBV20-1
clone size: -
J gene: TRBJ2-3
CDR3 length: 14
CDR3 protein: CSASKREGPDTQYF
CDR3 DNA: TGCAGTGCTAGTAAGCGGGAGGGACCAGATACGCAGTATTTT

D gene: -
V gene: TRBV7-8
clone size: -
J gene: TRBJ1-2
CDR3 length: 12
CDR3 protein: CASSVVGSGYTF
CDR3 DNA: TGTGCCAGCAGCGTAGTGGGGAGCGGCTACACCTTC

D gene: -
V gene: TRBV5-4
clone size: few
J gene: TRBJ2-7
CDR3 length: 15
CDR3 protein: CASSTGGQTTYEQYF
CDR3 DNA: TGTGCCAGCAGCACTGGGGGACAAACTACCTACGAGCAGTACTTC

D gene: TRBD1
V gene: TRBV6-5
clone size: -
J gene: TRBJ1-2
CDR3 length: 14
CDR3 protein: CASSYSRQGAGYTF
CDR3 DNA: TGTGCCAGCAGTTACTCCCGACAGGGGGCTGGCTACACCTTC

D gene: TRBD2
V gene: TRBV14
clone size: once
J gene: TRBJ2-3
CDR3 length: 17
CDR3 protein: CASSQDLELAGSDTQYF
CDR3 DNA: TGTGCCAGCAGCCAAGATCTTGAACTAGCGGGATCGGATACGCAGTATTTT

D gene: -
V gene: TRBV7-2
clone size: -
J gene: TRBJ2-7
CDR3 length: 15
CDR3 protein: CASRPPGRQLYEQYF
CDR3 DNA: TGTGCCAGCCGCCCGCCGGGTCGGCAGCTCTACGAGCAGTACTTC

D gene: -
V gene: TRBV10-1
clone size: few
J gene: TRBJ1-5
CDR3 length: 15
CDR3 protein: CASPRGAGVRGAQHF
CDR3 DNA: TGCGCCAGCCCCCGGGGGGCAGGGGTCCGTGGGGCCCAGCATTTT

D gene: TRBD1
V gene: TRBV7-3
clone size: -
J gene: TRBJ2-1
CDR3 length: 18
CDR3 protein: CASSLLYPLRDRGYEQFF
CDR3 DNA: TGTGCCAGCAGCTTATTATATCCCCTCCGGGACAGGGGCTATGAGCAGTTCTTC

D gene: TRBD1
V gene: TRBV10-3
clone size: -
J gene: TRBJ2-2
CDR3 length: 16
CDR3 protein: CAISENRQGGTGELFF
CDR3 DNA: TGTGCCATCAGTGAGAACCGACAGGGCGGCACCGGGGAGCTGTTTTTT

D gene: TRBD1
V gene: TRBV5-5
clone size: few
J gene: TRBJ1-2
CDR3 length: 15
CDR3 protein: CASSLGQGNIYGYTF
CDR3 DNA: TGTGCCAGCAGCTTGGGACAGGGGAATATCTATGGCTACACCTTC

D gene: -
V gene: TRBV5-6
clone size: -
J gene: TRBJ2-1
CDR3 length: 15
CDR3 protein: CASSLGAGVHNEQFF
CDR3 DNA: TGTGCCAGCAGTTTAGGGGCAGGGGTGCACAATGAGCAGTTCTTC

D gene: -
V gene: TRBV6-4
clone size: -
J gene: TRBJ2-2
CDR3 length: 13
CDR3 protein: CASSDRNTGELFF
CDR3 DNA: TGTGCCAGCAGTGATAGGAACACCGGGGAGCTGTTTTTT

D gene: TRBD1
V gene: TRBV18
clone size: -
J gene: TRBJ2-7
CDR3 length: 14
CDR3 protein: CASSPRTGIHEQYF
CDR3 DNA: TGTGCCAGCTCACCGAGGACAGGGATCCACGAGCAGTACTTC

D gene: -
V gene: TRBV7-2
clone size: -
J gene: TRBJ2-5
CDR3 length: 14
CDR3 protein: CASSLGRQSETQYF
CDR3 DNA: TGTGCCAGCAGCTTAGGGCGGCAGTCAGAGACCCAGTACTTC

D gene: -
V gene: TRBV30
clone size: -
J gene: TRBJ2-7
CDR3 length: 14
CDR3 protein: CAWSEGALSYEQYF
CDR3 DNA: TGTGCCTGGAGTGAAGGGGCTTTGAGCTACGAGCAGTACTTC

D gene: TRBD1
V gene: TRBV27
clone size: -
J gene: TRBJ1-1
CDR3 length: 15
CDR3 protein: CASSSPGTGNTEAFF
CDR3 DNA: TGTGCCAGCAGTTCGCCCGGGACAGGTAACACTGAAGCTTTCTTT

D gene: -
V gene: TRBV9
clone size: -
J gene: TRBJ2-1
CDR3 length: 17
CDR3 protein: CASSPHRVGGSYNEQFF
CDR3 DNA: TGTGCCAGCAGCCCCCATCGTGTTGGGGGGTCCTACAATGAGCAGTTCTTC

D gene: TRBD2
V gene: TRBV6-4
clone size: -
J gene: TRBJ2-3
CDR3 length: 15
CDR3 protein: CASSPLAGGTNTQYF
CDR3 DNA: TGTGCCAGCAGCCCACTCGCGGGGGGCACGAATACGCAGTATTTT

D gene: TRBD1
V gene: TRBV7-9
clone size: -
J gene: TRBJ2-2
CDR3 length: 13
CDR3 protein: CAGRQGAVGELFF
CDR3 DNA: TGTGCCGGCCGACAGGGGGCCGTCGGGGAGCTGTTTTTT

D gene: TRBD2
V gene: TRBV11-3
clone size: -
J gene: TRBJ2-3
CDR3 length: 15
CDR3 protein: CASSLGLALTDTQYF
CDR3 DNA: TGTGCCAGCAGCTTGGGACTAGCGCTAACAGATACGCAGTATTTT

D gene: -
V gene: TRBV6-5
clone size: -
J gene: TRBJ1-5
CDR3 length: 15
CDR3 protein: CASSSAAGVAQPQHF
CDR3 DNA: TGTGCCAGCAGCTCTGCAGCAGGGGTTGCTCAGCCCCAGCATTTT

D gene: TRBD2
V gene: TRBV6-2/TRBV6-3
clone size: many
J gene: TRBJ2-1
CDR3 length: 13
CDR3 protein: CASSRRGGPRQFF
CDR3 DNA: TGTGCCAGCAGCCGCCGGGGGGGCCCACGTCAGTTCTTC

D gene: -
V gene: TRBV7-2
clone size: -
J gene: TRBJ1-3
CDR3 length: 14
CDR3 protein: CASSPVYSGNTIYF
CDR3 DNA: TGTGCCAGCAGCCCCGTGTACTCTGGAAACACCATATATTTT

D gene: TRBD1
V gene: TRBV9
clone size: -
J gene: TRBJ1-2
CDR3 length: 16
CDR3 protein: CASSVAGTGSRGGYTF
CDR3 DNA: TGTGCCAGCAGCGTAGCCGGGACAGGAAGTCGTGGTGGCTACACCTTC

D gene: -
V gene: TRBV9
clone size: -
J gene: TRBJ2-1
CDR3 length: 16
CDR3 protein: CASSVEGFATYNEQFF
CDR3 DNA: TGTGCCAGCAGCGTAGAGGGGTTCGCTACCTACAATGAGCAGTTCTTC

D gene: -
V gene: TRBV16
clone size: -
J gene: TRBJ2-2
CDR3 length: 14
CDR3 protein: CASSALQGTGELFF
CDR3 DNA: TGTGCCAGCAGCGCTTTACAGGGAACCGGGGAGCTGTTTTTT

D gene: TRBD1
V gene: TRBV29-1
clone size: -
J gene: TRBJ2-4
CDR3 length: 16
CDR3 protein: CSVEGQGYLAKNIQYF
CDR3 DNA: TGCAGCGTTGAGGGACAGGGATATTTAGCCAAAAACATTCAGTACTTC

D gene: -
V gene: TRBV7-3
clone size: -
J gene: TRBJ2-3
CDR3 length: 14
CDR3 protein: CASSQTSGTDTQYF
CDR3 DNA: TGTGCCAGCAGCCAAACGAGCGGCACAGATACGCAGTATTTT

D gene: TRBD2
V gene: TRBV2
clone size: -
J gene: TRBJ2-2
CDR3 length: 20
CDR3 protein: CASSVGRWLAGVEVTGELFF
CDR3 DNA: TGTGCCAGCAGTGTGGGTCGGTGGCTAGCGGGAGTTGAGGTCACCGGGGAGCTGTTTTTT